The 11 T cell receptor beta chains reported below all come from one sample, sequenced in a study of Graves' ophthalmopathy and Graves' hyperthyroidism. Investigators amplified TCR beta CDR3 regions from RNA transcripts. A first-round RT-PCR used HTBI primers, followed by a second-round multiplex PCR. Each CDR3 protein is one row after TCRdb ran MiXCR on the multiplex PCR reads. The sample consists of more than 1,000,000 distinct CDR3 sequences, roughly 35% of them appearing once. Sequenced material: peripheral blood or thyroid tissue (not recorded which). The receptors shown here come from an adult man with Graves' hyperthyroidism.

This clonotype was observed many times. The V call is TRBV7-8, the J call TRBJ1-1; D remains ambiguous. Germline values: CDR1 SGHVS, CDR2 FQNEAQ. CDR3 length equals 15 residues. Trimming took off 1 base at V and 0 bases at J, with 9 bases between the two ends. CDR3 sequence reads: CASSLGAAMNTEAFF. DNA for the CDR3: TGTGCCAGCAGCTTAGGGGCAGCCATGAACACTGAAGCTTTCTTT.

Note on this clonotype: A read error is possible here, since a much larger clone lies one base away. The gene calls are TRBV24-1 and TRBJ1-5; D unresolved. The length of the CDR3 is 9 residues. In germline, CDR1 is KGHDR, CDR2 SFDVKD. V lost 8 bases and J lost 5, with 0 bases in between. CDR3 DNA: TGTGCCACCAATCAGCCCCAGCATTTT. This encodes CATNQPQHF.

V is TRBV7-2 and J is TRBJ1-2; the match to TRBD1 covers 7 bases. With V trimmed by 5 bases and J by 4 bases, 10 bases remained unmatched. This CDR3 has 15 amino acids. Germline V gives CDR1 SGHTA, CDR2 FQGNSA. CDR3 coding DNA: TGTGCCAGCAGCCGGGACAGTATGAAAGGCTATGGCTACACCTTC. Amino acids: CASSRDSMKGYGYTF.

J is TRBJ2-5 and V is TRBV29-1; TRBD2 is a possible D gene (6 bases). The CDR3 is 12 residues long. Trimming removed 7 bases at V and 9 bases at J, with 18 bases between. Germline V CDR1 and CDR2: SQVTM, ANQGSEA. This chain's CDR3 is CSGGDGVQPQYF. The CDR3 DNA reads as TGCAGCGGGGGGGACGGAGTTCAGCCCCAGTACTTC. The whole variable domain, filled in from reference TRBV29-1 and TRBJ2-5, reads SAVISQKPSRDICQRGTSLTIQCQVDSQVTMMFWYRQQPGQSLTLIATANQGSEATYESGFVIDKFPISRPNLTFSTLTVSNMSPEDSSIYLCSGGDGVQPQYFGPGTRLLVL.

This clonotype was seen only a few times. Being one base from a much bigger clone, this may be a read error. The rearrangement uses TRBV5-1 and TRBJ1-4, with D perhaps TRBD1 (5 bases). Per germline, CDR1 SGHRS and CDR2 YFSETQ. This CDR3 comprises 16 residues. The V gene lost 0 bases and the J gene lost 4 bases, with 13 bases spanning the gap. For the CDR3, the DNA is TGCGCCAGCAGCTTGGCCGTCGGGACCGATAATGAAAAACTGTTTTTT. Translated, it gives CASSLAVGTDNEKLFF. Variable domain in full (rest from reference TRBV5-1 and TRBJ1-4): KAGVTQTPRYLIKTRGQQVTLSCSPISGHRSVSWYQQTPGQGLQFLFEYFSETQRNKGNFPGRFSGRQFSNSRSEMNVSTLELGDSALYLCASSLAVGTDNEKLFFGSGTQLSVL.

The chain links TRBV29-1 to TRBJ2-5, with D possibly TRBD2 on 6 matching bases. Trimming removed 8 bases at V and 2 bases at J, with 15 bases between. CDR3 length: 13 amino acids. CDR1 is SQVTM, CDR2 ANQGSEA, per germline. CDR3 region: CSSRTGTQETQYF. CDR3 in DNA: TGCAGCAGTCGTACCGGGACTCAAGAGACCCAGTACTTC.

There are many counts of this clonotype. The CDR3: CSVRGPGGQETQYF. The CDR3 nucleotides are TGCAGCGTCAGGGGGCCCGGGGGCCAAGAGACCCAGTACTTC. The chain is built from TRBV29-1 and TRBJ2-5, with 8 bases matching TRBD1. This CDR3 comprises 14 residues. V gave up 6 bases and J gave up 1 base; unmatched junction bases: 7. Germline CDR1 SQVTM, CDR2 ANQGSEA.

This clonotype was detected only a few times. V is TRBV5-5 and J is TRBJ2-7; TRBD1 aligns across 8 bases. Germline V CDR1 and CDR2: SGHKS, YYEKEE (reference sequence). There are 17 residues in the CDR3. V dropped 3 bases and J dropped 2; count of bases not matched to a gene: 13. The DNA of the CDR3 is TGTGCCAGCAGCTCGAGGGCGGGGACAGGCTTCCCCTACGAGCAGTACTTC. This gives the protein CASSSRAGTGFPYEQYF.

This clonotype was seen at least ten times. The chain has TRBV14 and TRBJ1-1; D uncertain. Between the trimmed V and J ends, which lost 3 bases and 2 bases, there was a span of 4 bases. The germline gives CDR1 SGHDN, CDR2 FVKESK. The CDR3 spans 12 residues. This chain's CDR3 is CASSQYNTEAFF. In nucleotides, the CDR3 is TGTGCCAGCAGCCAGTACAACACTGAAGCTTTCTTT.

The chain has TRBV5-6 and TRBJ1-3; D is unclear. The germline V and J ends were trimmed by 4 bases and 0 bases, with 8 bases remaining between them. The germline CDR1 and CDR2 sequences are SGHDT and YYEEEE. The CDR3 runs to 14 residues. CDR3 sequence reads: CASSRWDSGNTIYF. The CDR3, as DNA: TGTGCCAGCAGCCGTTGGGACTCTGGAAACACCATATATTTT.

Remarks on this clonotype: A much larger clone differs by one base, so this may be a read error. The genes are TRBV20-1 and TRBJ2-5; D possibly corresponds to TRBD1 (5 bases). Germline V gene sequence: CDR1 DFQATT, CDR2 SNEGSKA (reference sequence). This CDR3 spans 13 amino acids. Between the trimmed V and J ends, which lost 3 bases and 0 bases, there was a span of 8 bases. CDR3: CSARGRHQETQYF. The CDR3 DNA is TGCAGTGCTAGGGGGCGACACCAAGAGACCCAGTACTTC.